This T cell receptor beta chain emerged from a study of cytomegalovirus exposure and HLA in healthy donors. V lost 6 bases to trimming and J lost 0 bases; unmatched junction nucleotides: 8. Germline loops: CDR1 SGHAT, CDR2 FQNNGV. The CDR3 runs to 15 residues. Vbeta (60) and Jbeta (13) primers were used in the PCR. The assay was immunoSEQ multiplex PCR, and TCRdb's table has in-frame clones only and misses some. This sample yields around 160,000 clones, of which almost 80% are seen a single time; more than 1.2% belongs to the top ten. The TCR originated in a male donor in good health and CMV-seronegative. The rearrangement links TRBV11-2 to TRBJ2-7; 7 bases fit TRBD2. Material for sequencing was PBMCs. The CDR3 bases are TGTGCCAGCAGTTGGTCCGGGACTATCTCCTACGAGCAGTACTTC. Its translation is CASSWSGTISYEQYF.